A single sample gave rise to the 30 T cell receptor beta chains below, sequenced in a study of T cell changes during pregnancy in multiple sclerosis. Sequenced by immunoSEQ multiplex PCR; TCRdb stores in-frame clones only, minus some. Here the sample spans about 100,000 clones, about 89% being singletons. Sequenced material: peripheral blood, taken after pregnancy. Every receptor here comes from a female donor with multiple sclerosis, enrolled in a pregnancy study.

The J gene is TRBJ2-2, the V gene TRBV2, with a weak D call TRBD2 (6 bases). The length of the CDR3 is 15 residues. Looked up from germline, CDR1 is SNHLY and CDR2 is FYNNEI. The germline V and J ends were trimmed by 6 bases and 6 bases, with 17 bases remaining between them. The CDR3 loop reads CASSAGLPFAGELFF. The CDR3 coding sequence is TGTGCCAGCAGCGCGGGACTCCCATTTGCCGGGGAGCTGTTTTTT.

The genes are TRBV29-1 and TRBJ2-7; 11 bases are shared with TRBD1. V shed 0 bases and J 4 bases; nucleotides not matched to a gene: 2. Germline CDR1 SQVTM, CDR2 ANQGSEA. This CDR3 is 14 amino acids long. Written as DNA, the CDR3 is TGCAGCGTTGAAGAAGGACAGGGGGCTTACGAGCAGTACTTC. Translating gives CSVEEGQGAYEQYF.

This clone has a single count. This chain links TRBV7-9 with TRBJ2-5; D is perhaps TRBD2 (5 bases). Per germline, CDR1 SEHNR and CDR2 FQNEAQ (reference sequence). CDR3 length equals 13 residues. The V and J ends lost 3 bases and 3 bases respectively, with 8 bases between them. The CDR3 region is CASSFTGEETQYF. DNA of the CDR3: TGTGCCAGCAGCTTTACCGGGGAAGAGACCCAGTACTTC.

The V call is TRBV21-1, the J call TRBJ1-2; the table's D call TRBD1 went unverified against the DNA. TRBV21-1 is a listed pseudogene. The CDR3 consists of 15 residues. This CDR3 reads CAYEGGGQGLGGYTF. The CDR3 bases are TGTGCCTACGAGGGTGGGGGACAGGGCCTTGGTGGCTACACCTTC.

Only a few counts were recorded for this clone. The rearrangement joins TRBV2 to TRBJ2-7; possibly TRBD2 for D (6 bases). CDR1 is SNHLY, CDR2 FYNNEI, per germline. The CDR3 length is 14 residues. The V end was cut by 7 bases, the J end by 2 bases, with 15 bases between. DNA of the CDR3: TGTGCCAGCAATCAAGCCGGAGGGACCTACGAGCAGTACTTC. Amino acid sequence: CASNQAGGTYEQYF.

This rearrangement joins TRBV9 to TRBJ1-2, with TRBD1 matching 9 bases. The V gene's germline CDR1 is SGDLS and CDR2 YYNGEE. This CDR3 has 16 amino acids. V trimming: 3 bases; J trimming: 7 bases; junction bases outside the gene matches: 13. The CDR3: CASSEDPGQGASGYTF. The CDR3 coding sequence is TGTGCCAGCAGCGAGGATCCGGGACAGGGAGCATCTGGCTACACCTTC.

The rearrangement uses TRBV5-6 and TRBJ2-7, with 9 positions matching TRBD1. J was trimmed by 0 bases and V by 7 bases; bases with no gene match: 2. Looked up from germline, CDR1 is SGHDT and CDR2 is YYEEEE. CDR3 length equals 13 residues. The DNA of the CDR3 is TGTGCCAGCGGACAGGGGTCCTCCTACGAGCAGTACTTC. Amino acids: CASGQGSSYEQYF.

The CDR3 sequence is CASSYFRTGAHEQYF. CDR3 bases: TGTGCCAGCAGTTACTTCCGGACAGGGGCCCACGAGCAGTACTTC. The V and J genes are TRBV6-6 and TRBJ2-7; TRBD1 agrees at 9 bases. The germline V gene encodes CDR1 MNHNY and CDR2 SVGAGI (reference sequence). The CDR3 is 15 residues long. V was pared by 1 base and J by 5 bases, with 6 bases of the junction left unmatched.

This chain connects TRBV4-1 to TRBJ1-1, with no clear D. The V and J ends lost 4 bases and 4 bases respectively, with 16 bases between them. The germline V gene has CDR1 MGHRA and CDR2 YSYEKL. The CDR3 loop spans 15 amino acids. This CDR3 reads CASSPEGRAGTEAFF. CDR3 DNA: TGCGCCAGCAGCCCTGAAGGGCGGGCGGGCACTGAAGCTTTCTTT.

The J gene is TRBJ1-2, the V gene TRBV19; 12 positions match TRBD1. This CDR3 is 16 amino acids long. The V segment lost 5 bases and the J segment 3 bases; nucleotides outside the gene matches: 7. Germline CDR1 and CDR2: LNHDA and SQIVND (reference sequence). CDR3 amino acids: CASSVEGTGGDYGYTF. For the CDR3, the DNA is TGTGCCAGTAGTGTCGAAGGGACAGGGGGCGACTATGGCTACACCTTC.

The chain combines TRBV5-1 with TRBJ1-2, with D unclear. V was trimmed by 2 bases and J by 4 bases, leaving 15 bases between them. The CDR3 is made up of 15 amino acids. Germline V gene lookup returns CDR1 SGHRS and CDR2 YFSETQ. For the CDR3, the DNA is TGCGCCAGCAGCTTAAGGACGGCAAGCGGCTATGGCTACACCTTC. This gives the protein CASSLRTASGYGYTF.

The gene calls are TRBV5-6 and TRBJ1-2; TRBD1 matches at 7 bases. J gave up 8 bases and V 4 bases, and 14 bases lay outside the gene matches. The CDR3 length is 15 residues. Germline V gives CDR1 SGHDT, CDR2 YYEEEE. CDR3 sequence (DNA): TGTGCCAGCAGCCTTGACAGGGAATACCTTCGGGGCTACACCTTC. This translates into CASSLDREYLRGYTF.

The rearrangement links TRBV10-2 to TRBJ2-2, with TRBD2 as a possible D gene (6 bases). Trimming shortened V by 1 base and J by 2 bases, and 14 bases separated the two germline ends. The CDR3 is made up of 17 amino acids. CDR1 is WSHSY and CDR2 is SAAADI in the germline V gene. CDR3: CASSEYVREINTGELFF. In DNA, the CDR3 is TGCGCCAGCAGTGAGTATGTCCGGGAGATAAACACCGGGGAGCTGTTTTTT.

This chain links TRBV5-1 with TRBJ2-2; 11 bases line up with TRBD1. The CDR3 length is 16 residues. With V trimmed by 7 bases and J by 4 bases, 9 bases remained unmatched. Germline V lookup: CDR1 SGHRS, CDR2 YFSETQ. CDR3 loop: CASLSGTGGVTGELFF. In DNA form, the CDR3 reads TGCGCCAGCCTCTCCGGGACAGGGGGAGTCACCGGGGAGCTGTTTTTT.

Remarks on this clone: At one end the junction does not follow the germline gene, possibly because of a read error. The rearrangement joins TRBV7-8 to TRBJ2-1, with 8 bases matching TRBD2. CDR1 is SGHVS, CDR2 FQNEAQ, per germline. The CDR3 has 18 amino acids. The DNA for the CDR3 is TGTGCCGGCAGCATTAGTTCCGGGGGGGCGGGGGCACCCAATGAGCAGTTCTTC. Residues: CAGSISSGGAGAPNEQFF. The full variable domain, with the rest looked up from reference TRBV7-8 and TRBJ2-1, is GAGVSQSPRYKVAKRGQDVALRCDPISGHVSLFWYQQALGQGPEFLTYFQNEAQLDKSGLPSDRFFAERPEGSVSTLKIQRTQQEDSAVYLCAGSISSGGAGAPNEQFFGPGTRLTVL.

V usage is TRBV29-1 and J usage is TRBJ1-2; 7 bases agree with TRBD1. The CDR3 totals 13 residues. From germline, CDR1 is SQVTM and CDR2 ANQGSEA. After removal of 2 bases from V and 3 bases from J, the junction contained 3 bases not matched to a gene. The CDR3 coding sequence is TGCAGCGTTGAACCAGGGGGATACTATGGCTACACCTTC. Protein sequence: CSVEPGGYYGYTF.

This clone was seen once. CDR3 residues: CAINDQGVNTEAFF. The CDR3 DNA reads TGTGCCATCAATGACCAGGGGGTGAACACTGAAGCTTTCTTT. The chain combines TRBV10-3 with TRBJ1-1; TRBD1 matches at 7 bases. V lost 7 bases to trimming and J lost 0 bases; unmatched junction nucleotides: 5. CDR1 is ENHRY, CDR2 SYGVKD, per germline. This CDR3 comprises 14 residues.

The V gene is TRBV13, the J gene TRBJ1-4, with D perhaps TRBD1 (5 bases). The CDR3 is 16 residues long. Germline V lookup: CDR1 PRHDT, CDR2 FYEKMQ (reference sequence). V shed 2 bases and J shed 5 bases, with 15 bases lying between them. The CDR3 protein is CASSLSYDRANEKLFF. CDR3 DNA sequence: TGTGCCAGCAGCTTAAGTTATGACAGAGCGAATGAAAAACTGTTTTTT.

The V call is TRBV7-9, the J call TRBJ2-7; D is possibly TRBD2 (6 bases). The CDR3 loop spans 12 amino acids. Deletions cut 5 bases from V and 2 bases from J, with 7 bases between. Germline CDR1 and CDR2: SEHNR and FQNEAQ (reference sequence). DNA of the CDR3: TGTGCCAGCAGCGGAGGGACCTACGAGCAGTACTTC. Protein: CASSGGTYEQYF.

J is TRBJ1-5 and V is TRBV15, with TRBD1 as a possible D gene (5 bases). This CDR3 spans 13 amino acids. Germline V lookup: CDR1 LNHNV, CDR2 YYDKDF (reference sequence). V was trimmed by 8 bases and J by 5 bases, leaving 13 bases between them. This chain's CDR3 is CATSPRGYQPQHF. The CDR3 coding sequence is TGTGCCACCTCCCCGCGGGGCTATCAGCCCCAGCATTTT.

This chain connects TRBV9 to TRBJ2-2; D unresolved. The germline V gene encodes CDR1 SGDLS and CDR2 YYNGEE. This CDR3 is built from 16 residues. The V gene lost 0 bases and the J gene lost 0 bases, with 9 bases spanning the gap. The CDR3 nucleotides read TGTGCCAGCAGCGTAGATCAAAGCGCGAACACCGGGGAGCTGTTTTTT. It codes for CASSVDQSANTGELFF.

The chain couples TRBV7-9 to TRBJ2-7, with TRBD1 matching over 8 bases. V shed 1 base, J shed 3 bases, and the junction held 2 bases outside the gene matches. CDR1 and CDR2 from the germline V gene are SEHNR and FQNEAQ (reference sequence). CDR3 length: 14 amino acids. CDR3 amino acids: CASSLVGQDYEQYF. The CDR3 DNA sequence: TGTGCCAGCAGCTTAGTGGGACAGGACTACGAGCAGTACTTC.

This sequence joins TRBV6-1 and TRBJ2-1, with a weak D call TRBD1 (5 bases). V was pared by 4 bases and J by 0 bases, with 13 bases between. This CDR3 has 16 amino acids. Per the germline V gene, CDR1 is MNHNS and CDR2 is SASEGT. The DNA of the CDR3 is TGTGCCAGCAGTGTGGAGACAGCGAGCTCCTACAATGAGCAGTTCTTC. Translating gives CASSVETASSYNEQFF.

This chain links TRBV6-5 with TRBJ2-7; a possible D gene is TRBD1 (5 bases). V lost 2 bases to trimming and J lost 5 bases, with 13 bases between them. The germline V gene has CDR1 MNHEY and CDR2 SVGAGI. The CDR3 has 14 amino acids. DNA for the CDR3: TGTGCCAGCAGTTACCTCAGGGTTAGGGACGAGCAGTACTTC. Translation gives CASSYLRVRDEQYF.

This chain links TRBV5-1 with TRBJ2-2, with D perhaps matching TRBD1 (5 bases). This CDR3 spans 13 amino acids. Between the trimmed V and J ends, which lost 6 bases and 1 base, there was a span of 7 bases. Germline CDR1 is SGHRS and CDR2 is YFSETQ. CDR3 in amino acids: CASKTENTGELFF. CDR3 nucleotides: TGCGCCAGCAAGACAGAGAACACCGGGGAGCTGTTTTTT.

The chain couples TRBV2 to TRBJ2-3; 9 bases fit TRBD2. With V trimmed by 5 bases and J by 4 bases, 4 bases remained unmatched. Germline V gene lookup returns CDR1 SNHLY and CDR2 FYNNEI. CDR3 length: 14 amino acids. The CDR3, as DNA: TGTGCCAGCAGTCTCGGCGGGGGGGCAGATACGCAGTATTTT. Its protein is CASSLGGGADTQYF.

This clone occurred once. This rearrangement joins TRBV19 to TRBJ2-7; 7 bases map to TRBD1. Germline values: CDR1 LNHDA, CDR2 SQIVND (reference sequence). With V trimmed by 6 bases and J by 0 bases, 5 bases remained unmatched. This CDR3 is built from 14 residues. The CDR3 protein is CASRPTGSSYEQYF. CDR3 DNA: TGTGCCAGTAGACCGACAGGGAGCTCCTACGAGCAGTACTTC. The full variable domain, in which reference TRBV19 and TRBJ2-7 provide the parts outside the CDR3, is DGGITQSPKYLFRKEGQNVTLSCEQNLNHDAMYWYRQDPGQGLRLIYYSQIVNDFQKGDIAEGYSVSREKKESFPLTVTSAQKNPTAFYLCASRPTGSSYEQYFGPGTRLTVT.

The V call is TRBV7-8, the J call TRBJ2-1; TRBD2 matches 7 bases. The germline V gene has CDR1 SGHVS and CDR2 FQNEAQ. V was pared by 1 base and J by 0 bases, with 3 bases of the junction left unmatched. The CDR3 consists of 16 residues. The CDR3 DNA reads TGTGCCAGCAGCTTAGAGCGGGGAAGCTCCTACAATGAGCAGTTCTTC. Amino acids: CASSLERGSSYNEQFF.

V and J are TRBV5-6 and TRBJ2-2, with TRBD2 as a possible D gene (7 bases). Germline CDR1 reads SGHDT; CDR2 reads YYEEEE. This CDR3 region has 14 residues. The ends were cut back, 4 bases at V and 1 base at J, with 8 bases in the middle. CDR3 loop: CASSRGGNTGELFF. The DNA of the CDR3 is TGTGCCAGCAGCAGGGGGGGGAACACCGGGGAGCTGTTTTTT.

The chain recombines TRBV6-5 with TRBJ1-5; 11 bases map to TRBD1. CDR1 is MNHEY, CDR2 SVGAGI, per germline. The CDR3 spans 15 residues. Trimming took 4 bases from V and 2 from J; bases not matched to a gene: 1. The CDR3 reads CASSSGQGGNQPQHF. For the CDR3, the DNA is TGTGCCAGCAGTTCGGGACAGGGGGGCAATCAGCCCCAGCATTTT.